These T cell receptor beta chains were read from a single sample in a study of early T cells in non-severe SARS-CoV-2 infection. TCRdb reprocessed the 5' RACE reads with MiXCR, giving one entry per CDR3 protein. The table records more than 85,000 distinct CDR3 sequences, over 9.5% of them present only once. Sequenced material: whole blood, taken at baseline. The receptor set was obtained from an adult who was a healthcare worker with PCR-confirmed SARS-CoV-2 infection or an uninfected control (not recorded which). Each CDR3 is given with its conserved first and last residue. A D gene is named only where the DNA matches it firmly.

TRBV4-2	TRBJ2-3	TRBD2	CASSQWGTGGPRTDTQYF
TRBV7-3	TRBJ2-3	-	CASSLASSTDTQYF
TRBV18	TRBJ1-1	-	CASSPSYGSGEAFF
TRBV6-2/TRBV6-3	TRBJ1-4	-	CASSYRWAGAEKLFF
TRBV2	TRBJ2-2	-	CASSPGFSTGELFF
TRBV27	TRBJ1-4	TRBD1	CASSPPGQGTYEKLFF
TRBV27	TRBJ2-5	-	CASSFRIGGTQYF
TRBV5-1	TRBJ2-3	-	CASSAGVSTDTQYF
TRBV7-6	TRBJ2-3	-	CASSLAVPRGGNKFGTDTQYF
TRBV9	TRBJ1-6	TRBD1	CASSDRTGESPLHF
TRBV4-1	TRBJ2-1	-	CASSQDIAGQNEQFF
TRBV3-1	TRBJ1-3	-	CASSQDRARGNTIYF
TRBV12-3/TRBV12-4	TRBJ2-1	-	CASSFGDYNEQFF
TRBV30	TRBJ2-1	-	CAWRFPGATYNEQFF
TRBV6-1	TRBJ2-1	-	CASSRTVITPGNEQFF
TRBV30	TRBJ1-1	-	CALGQPNTEAFF
TRBV4-2	TRBJ1-1	-	CASSPFGQDDTEAFF